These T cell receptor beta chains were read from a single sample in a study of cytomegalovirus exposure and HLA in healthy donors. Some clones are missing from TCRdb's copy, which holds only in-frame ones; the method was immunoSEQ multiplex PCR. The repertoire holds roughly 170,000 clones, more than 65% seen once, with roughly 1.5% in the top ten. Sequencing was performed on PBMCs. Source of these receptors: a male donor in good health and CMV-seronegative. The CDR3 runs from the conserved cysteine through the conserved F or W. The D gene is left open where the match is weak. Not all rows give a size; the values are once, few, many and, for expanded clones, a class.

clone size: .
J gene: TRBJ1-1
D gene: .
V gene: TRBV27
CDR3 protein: CASRPRTFLAEAFF
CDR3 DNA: TGTGCCAGCAGACCACGGACATTTTTGGCTGAAGCTTTCTTT

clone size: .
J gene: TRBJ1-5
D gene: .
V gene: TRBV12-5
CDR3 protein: CASGLVTGVAQHF
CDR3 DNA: TGTGCTAGTGGTTTGGTGACAGGCGTGGCCCAGCATTTT

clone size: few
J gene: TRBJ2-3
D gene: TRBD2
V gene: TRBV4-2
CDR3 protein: CASSQAAGGDTQYF
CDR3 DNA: TGTGCCAGCAGCCAAGCAGCGGGAGGAGATACGCAGTATTTT

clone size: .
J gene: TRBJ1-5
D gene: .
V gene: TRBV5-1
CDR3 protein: CASSLGTNSNQPQHF
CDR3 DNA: TGCGCCAGCAGCTTGGGGACAAATAGCAATCAGCCCCAGCATTTT

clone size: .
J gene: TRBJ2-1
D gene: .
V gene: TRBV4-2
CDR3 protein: CASSEGLSSYNEQFF
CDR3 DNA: TGTGCCAGTTCCGAGGGATTAAGCTCCTACAATGAGCAGTTCTTC

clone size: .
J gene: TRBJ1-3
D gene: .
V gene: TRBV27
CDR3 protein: CASTLIRACCGNTIYF
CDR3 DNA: TGTGCCAGCACTCTAATCAGGGCGTGTTGTGGAAACACCATATATTTT

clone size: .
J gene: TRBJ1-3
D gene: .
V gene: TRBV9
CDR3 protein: CASSVVDSSGNTIYF
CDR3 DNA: TGTGCCAGCAGCGTAGTGGACAGCTCTGGAAACACCATATATTTT

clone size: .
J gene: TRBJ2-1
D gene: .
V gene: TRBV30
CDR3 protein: CAWSVRLPGTEQFF
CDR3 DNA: TGTGCCTGGAGTGTACGACTCCCCGGCACTGAGCAGTTCTTC

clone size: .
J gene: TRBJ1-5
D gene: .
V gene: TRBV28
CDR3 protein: CASSSGSGVQPQHF
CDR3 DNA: TGTGCCAGCAGTTCCGGCTCCGGGGTCCAGCCCCAGCATTTT

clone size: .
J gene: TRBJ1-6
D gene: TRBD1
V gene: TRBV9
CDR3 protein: CASSTQGTGANSPLHF
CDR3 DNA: TGTGCCAGCAGCACCCAGGGGACAGGGGCAAATTCACCCCTCCACTTT

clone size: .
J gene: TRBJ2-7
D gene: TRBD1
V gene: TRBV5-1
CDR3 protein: CASSTTGPYEQYF
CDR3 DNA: TGCGCCAGCAGCACGACAGGGCCCTACGAGCAGTACTTC

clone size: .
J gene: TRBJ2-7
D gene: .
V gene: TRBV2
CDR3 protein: CASIHRAETTYEQYF
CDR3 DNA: TGTGCCAGCATCCACAGGGCAGAGACTACCTACGAGCAGTACTTC

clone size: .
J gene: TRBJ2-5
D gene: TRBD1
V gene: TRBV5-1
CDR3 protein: CASSLGDSQETQYF
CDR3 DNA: TGCGCCAGCAGCTTGGGGGACAGCCAAGAGACCCAGTACTTC

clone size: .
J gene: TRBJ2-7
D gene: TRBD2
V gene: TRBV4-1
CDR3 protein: CASSHPKALSGGAYEQYF
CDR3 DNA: TGCGCCAGCAGCCACCCCAAAGCACTTAGCGGGGGCGCCTACGAGCAGTACTTC

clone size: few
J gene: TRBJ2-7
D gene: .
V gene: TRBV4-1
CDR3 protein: CASSPAEQSYEQYF
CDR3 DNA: TGCGCCAGCAGCCCGGCGGAGCAATCCTACGAGCAGTACTTC

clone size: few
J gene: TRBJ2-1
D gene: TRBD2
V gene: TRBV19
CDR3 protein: CASTPSASGRNNEQFF
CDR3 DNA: TGTGCCAGTACCCCCTCGGCTAGCGGGCGCAACAATGAGCAGTTCTTC

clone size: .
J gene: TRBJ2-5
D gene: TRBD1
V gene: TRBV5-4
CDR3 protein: CASSATGTGRETQYF
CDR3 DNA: TGTGCCAGCAGCGCCACCGGGACAGGGCGTGAGACCCAGTACTTC

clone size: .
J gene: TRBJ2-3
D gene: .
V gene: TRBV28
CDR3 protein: CASRAWGGTDTQYF
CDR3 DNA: TGTGCCAGCAGGGCTTGGGGGGGCACAGATACGCAGTATTTT

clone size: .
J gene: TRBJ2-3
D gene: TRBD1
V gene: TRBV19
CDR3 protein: CATRQGWDTQYF
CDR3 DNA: TGTGCCACGCGACAGGGTTGGGATACGCAGTATTTT

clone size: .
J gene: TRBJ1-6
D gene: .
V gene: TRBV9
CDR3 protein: CASSVESSPSSYNSPLHF
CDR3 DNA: TGTGCCAGCAGCGTAGAGTCCAGCCCTAGCTCCTATAATTCACCCCTCCACTTT

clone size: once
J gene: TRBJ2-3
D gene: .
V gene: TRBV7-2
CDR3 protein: CASSNQGGDSTDTQYF
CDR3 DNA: TGTGCCAGCAGCAACCAGGGCGGGGACAGCACAGATACGCAGTATTTT